What follows are 28 T cell receptor beta chains derived from one specimen sequenced in a study of cytomegalovirus exposure and HLA in healthy donors listed by TCRdb under 2017. Library preparation employed the immunoSEQ multiplex PCR assay. A mixture of 60 forward primers for TCR Vbeta segments and 13 reverse primers for TCR Jbeta segments was used in the multiplex PCR. Drawn from immuneACCESS, this table holds only the in-frame rearrangements with V and J called that TCRdb kept. Clones are partly lost; checked studies trace under half to an unresolved V gene and leave the rest unexplained. The sample table on file contains 70,000 or so clones. The top ten constitute roughly 0.8% of the sample. Sequencing was performed on PBMCs. These receptors came from a boy aged 10-17 years in good health and CMV-seronegative.

The rearrangement joins TRBV7-9 to TRBJ2-7; TRBD1 matches 7 bases. CDR3 size: 15 residues. J was trimmed by 2 bases and V by 5 bases; bases with no gene match: 9. Germline values: CDR1 SEHNR, CDR2 FQNEAQ (reference sequence). The CDR3 coding sequence is TGTGCCAGCAGCGCCAAGACAGGGTTAACCTACGAGCAGTACTTC. Translation: CASSAKTGLTYEQYF.

This sequence joins TRBV5-1 and TRBJ2-1; TRBD2 matches at 14 bases. The CDR3 spans 18 residues. Germline V CDR1 and CDR2: SGHRS, YFSETQ. With 4 bases clipped from V and 8 bases from J, the junction kept 14 bases outside the gene matches. DNA for the CDR3: TGCGCCAGCAGCCACTCCGAGACTAGCGGGGGGGTGATCGATGAGCAGTTCTTC. It translates to CASSHSETSGGVIDEQFF.

V and J are TRBV13 and TRBJ2-5; weak D call: TRBD1 (6 bases). The CDR3 is 14 residues long. Between the trimmed V and J ends, which lost 5 bases and 3 bases, there was a span of 13 bases. CDR1 and CDR2 from the germline V gene are PRHDT and FYEKMQ (reference sequence). CDR3 region: CASSPMTGEETQYF. The CDR3, as DNA: TGTGCCAGCAGCCCTATGACAGGAGAAGAGACCCAGTACTTC.

This chain connects TRBV13 to TRBJ2-5; the match to TRBD1 covers 9 bases. This CDR3 is 16 amino acids long. CDR1 and CDR2 (germline): PRHDT, FYEKMQ (reference sequence). V dropped 1 base and J dropped 4; count of bases not matched to a gene: 7. In nucleotides, the CDR3 is TGTGCCAGCAGCTTAGAAGGGACAGGGCGCGGAGAGACCCAGTACTTC. Amino acid sequence: CASSLEGTGRGETQYF.

The gene calls are TRBV4-1 and TRBJ2-7, with TRBD1 matching 9 bases. Germline loops: CDR1 MGHRA, CDR2 YSYEKL. CDR3 length equals 14 residues. The ends lost 4 bases at V and 5 bases at J; junction bases unmatched: 6. CDR3 coding DNA: TGCGCCAGCAGCCCCTTGACAGGGGGAGACGAGCAGTACTTC. Protein: CASSPLTGGDEQYF.

As to this clone: The junction departs from germline at one end; a sequencing error may be responsible. This sequence joins TRBV4-2 and TRBJ2-3, with 10 nucleotides matching TRBD2. There are 17 residues in the CDR3. CDR1 LGHNA and CDR2 YNFKEQ come from the germline V gene. The CDR3 sequence is CASSQESSGGAGDKQYF. CDR3 sequence (DNA): TGTGCCAGCAGCCAAGAAAGCAGCGGGGGGGCCGGGGATAAGCAGTATTTT.

This sequence joins TRBV2 and TRBJ2-7; 10 nucleotides agree with TRBD2. The CDR3 runs to 15 residues. J gave up 3 bases and V 6 bases, and 8 bases lay outside the gene matches. Germline CDR1 is SNHLY and CDR2 is FYNNEI. The CDR3 spells CASRATSGEVYEQYF. Here the CDR3 DNA reads TGTGCCAGCAGAGCCACTAGCGGGGAAGTCTACGAGCAGTACTTC.

The chain carries TRBV6-5 and TRBJ1-2, with a tentative D call TRBD1 (6 bases). Germline CDR1 is MNHEY and CDR2 is SVGAGI. The CDR3 totals 14 residues. V was trimmed by 4 bases and J by 0 bases, leaving 9 bases between them. CDR3 in amino acids: CASSSTGANYGYTF. CDR3 nucleotides: TGTGCCAGCAGTTCGACAGGAGCTAACTATGGCTACACCTTC.

The chain carries TRBV19 and TRBJ2-1, with D hard to call. This CDR3 has 13 amino acids. V dropped 5 bases and J dropped 3 bases, with 8 bases sitting between them. Germline lookup yields CDR1 LNHDA and CDR2 SQIVND (reference sequence). This chain's CDR3 is CASSWRIYNEQFF. CDR3 coding DNA: TGTGCCAGTAGTTGGCGGATCTACAATGAGCAGTTCTTC.

The chain couples TRBV29-1 to TRBJ2-7, with D perhaps matching TRBD2 (5 bases). This CDR3 is 12 amino acids long. Germline CDR1 and CDR2: SQVTM and ANQGSEA. Trimming shortened V by 7 bases and J by 6 bases, and 16 bases separated the two germline ends. The CDR3 DNA sequence: TGCAGCGCCGGGAATAGGAATGGCGAGCAGTACTTC. Amino acid sequence: CSAGNRNGEQYF.

The chain couples TRBV6-6 to TRBJ1-1; D may be TRBD1 (6 bases). V was trimmed by 2 bases and J by 8 bases, leaving 12 bases between them. The CDR3 length is 13 residues. The V gene's germline CDR1 is MNHNY and CDR2 SVGAGI (reference sequence). CDR3 amino acids: CASSYRDTGEAFF. CDR3 coding DNA: TGTGCCAGCAGTTACCGGGACACCGGAGAAGCTTTCTTT.

For the CDR3, the DNA is TGTGCCAGCAGCTTTCGACTAGCGGGAGGGAAAGGCAATGAGCAGTTCTTC. Its translation: CASSFRLAGGKGNEQFF. The chain couples TRBV7-2 to TRBJ2-1, with 14 bases that match TRBD2. Germline V gene sequence: CDR1 SGHTA, CDR2 FQGNSA. This CDR3 contains 17 residues. V shed 3 bases, J shed 6 bases, and the junction held 7 bases outside the gene matches. Drawing the rest from reference TRBV7-2 and TRBJ2-1, the complete variable domain is GAGVSQSPSNKVTEKGKDVELRCDPISGHTALYWYRQSLGQGLEFLIYFQGNSAPDKSGLPSDRFSAERTGGSVSTLTIQRTQQEDSAVYLCASSFRLAGGKGNEQFFGPGTRLTVL.

J is TRBJ2-7 and V is TRBV20-1; no firm D call. Germline V gives CDR1 DFQATT, CDR2 SNEGSKA (reference sequence). This CDR3 contains 11 residues. V lost 6 bases and J 1 base, leaving 7 bases between the germline ends. This chain's CDR3 is CSAELSYEQYF. As DNA, the CDR3 is TGCAGTGCCGAGCTGTCCTACGAGCAGTACTTC.

The gene calls are TRBV4-3 and TRBJ1-2; no clear D gene. Per the germline V gene, CDR1 is LGHNA and CDR2 is YSLEER. CDR3 length: 17 amino acids. V dropped 0 bases and J dropped 3 bases, with 17 bases sitting between them. The CDR3 nucleotides are TGCGCCAGCAGCCAAGAATCGCCAGCCCTTAGCGACTATGGCTACACCTTC. Translation gives CASSQESPALSDYGYTF.

V gene TRBV7-6 combines with J gene TRBJ2-1; 12 nucleotides agree with TRBD1. This CDR3 comprises 17 residues. V shed 5 bases and J 7 bases; nucleotides not matched to a gene: 12. Germline assignment: CDR1 SGHVS and CDR2 FNYEAQ. The CDR3 DNA reads TGTGCCAGCAGCCCCCCCCCGGGGACAGGGGGCGAAAATGAGCAGTTCTTC. Amino acid sequence: CASSPPPGTGGENEQFF.

The chain recombines TRBV5-1 with TRBJ2-1, with TRBD2 matching 8 bases. Germline V gene sequence: CDR1 SGHRS, CDR2 YFSETQ. This CDR3 has 16 residues. Trimming took 4 bases from V and 5 from J; bases not matched to a gene: 11. The CDR3 DNA reads as TGCGCCAGCAGCCGGGAGGGCTTCAGGAACGACAATGAGCAGTTCTTC. Translating it yields CASSREGFRNDNEQFF.

The chain combines TRBV19 with TRBJ2-1; 7 bases map to TRBD2. V shed 3 bases and J 4 bases; nucleotides not matched to a gene: 6. The CDR3 has 15 residues. Germline CDR1 LNHDA, CDR2 SQIVND (reference sequence). CDR3 sequence: CASSISASGYNEQFF. The CDR3 coding sequence is TGTGCCAGTAGTATTTCGGCTAGCGGATACAATGAGCAGTTCTTC.

CDR3 sequence reads: CASSTSGGADTQYF. CDR3 DNA sequence: TGTGCCAGCAGTACTAGCGGGGGGGCAGATACGCAGTATTTT. V gene TRBV6-1 combines with J gene TRBJ2-3; 13 nucleotides line up with TRBD2. This CDR3 comprises 14 residues. Germline CDR1 and CDR2: MNHNS and SASEGT. V lost 5 bases, J lost 4 bases, and 0 bases stayed unmatched.

The chain is built from TRBV28 and TRBJ1-6; D is possibly TRBD1 (5 bases). The CDR3 has 16 residues. The germline CDR1 and CDR2 sequences are MDHEN and SYDVKM. Between the trimmed V and J ends, which lost 3 bases and 9 bases, there was a span of 18 bases. The CDR3 coding sequence is TGTGCCAGCAGTTTTGGCCCCGGCAGGGTGGGTTCACCCCTCCACTTT. Residues: CASSFGPGRVGSPLHF.

The chain recombines TRBV7-9 with TRBJ2-7; TRBD1 is a possible D gene (6 bases). Germline-derived CDR1 and CDR2 are SEHNR and FQNEAQ (reference sequence). The CDR3 spans 13 residues. Trimming stripped 1 base from V and 6 bases from J, with 10 bases between. This CDR3 is CASSLGTGSEQYF. The DNA of the CDR3 is TGTGCCAGCAGCTTAGGCACAGGGAGCGAGCAGTACTTC.

The J gene is TRBJ1-5, the V gene TRBV5-1; D uncertain. Germline-derived CDR1 and CDR2 are SGHRS and YFSETQ. CDR3 length: 13 residues. V was shortened by 0 bases and J by 7 bases, with 8 bases between the two germline ends. CDR3 DNA: TGCGCCAGCAGCTTGGCGTCGGGGCAGCCCCAGCATTTT. Amino acids: CASSLASGQPQHF. The full variable domain, completed using reference TRBV5-1 and TRBJ1-5, is KAGVTQTPRYLIKTRGQQVTLSCSPISGHRSVSWYQQTPGQGLQFLFEYFSETQRNKGNFPGRFSGRQFSNSRSEMNVSTLELGDSALYLCASSLASGQPQHFGDGTRLSIL.

Concerning this clone itself: One end of the junction does not line up with germline, which may come from a read error. The chain employs TRBV4-3 and TRBJ1-4; 11 positions agree with TRBD1. Germline values: CDR1 LGHNA, CDR2 YSLEER. The CDR3 consists of 19 residues. The CDR3 is CASSLDRDRGFISGEKLSF. The CDR3 nucleotides are TGCGCCAGCAGCCTAGACCGGGACAGGGGGTTTATCTCGGGTGAAAAACTGTCTTTT.

The J gene is TRBJ2-1, the V gene TRBV7-7, with 8 bases fitting TRBD1. V lost 1 base, J lost 8 bases, and 7 bases stayed unmatched. This CDR3 spans 15 amino acids. Germline V gene data show CDR1 as SSHAT and CDR2 as FNYEAQ (reference sequence). Written as DNA, the CDR3 is TGTGCCAGCAGCTTAGACAGGACAGGGACCCATGAGCAGTTCTTC. It yields the protein CASSLDRTGTHEQFF.

This chain uses TRBV5-1 with TRBJ2-5; no definite D call. From germline, CDR1 is SGHRS and CDR2 YFSETQ. The CDR3 sequence is 12 residues long. Trimming pared 7 bases from V and 2 bases from J, leaving 9 bases between. The CDR3 region has the DNA TGCGCCAGCGCACTCTTACAAGAGACCCAGTACTTC. Its protein is CASALLQETQYF.

The rearrangement links TRBV7-6 to TRBJ2-7; D perhaps matches TRBD1 (6 bases). This CDR3 is 15 amino acids long. Trimming took 2 bases from V and 7 from J, leaving 18 bases between them. Per germline, CDR1 SGHVS and CDR2 FNYEAQ. The CDR3 DNA is TGTGCCAGCAGCTTAACAGGGATAATTGCGGGTGAGCAGTACTTC. Residues: CASSLTGIIAGEQYF. Filled out from reference TRBV7-6 and TRBJ2-7, the complete variable domain reads GAGVSQSPRYKVTKRGQDVALRCDPISGHVSLYWYRQALGQGPEFLTYFNYEAQQDKSGLPNDRFSAERPEGSISTLTIQRTEQRDSAMYRCASSLTGIIAGEQYFGPGTRLTVT.

J is TRBJ1-1 and V is TRBV5-4; 7 nucleotides line up with TRBD1. The CDR3 sequence is 16 residues long. V was pared by 2 bases and J by 1 base, with 8 bases of the junction left unmatched. Germline V gene data show CDR1 as SGHNT and CDR2 as YYREEE (reference sequence). The CDR3 loop reads CASSLGGASKNTEAFF. In DNA, the CDR3 is TGTGCCAGCAGCTTAGGGGGCGCGAGTAAGAACACTGAAGCTTTCTTT.

The J gene is TRBJ2-3, the V gene TRBV7-7; a possible D gene is TRBD2 (5 bases). Trimming took 3 bases from V and 4 from J, leaving 14 bases between them. Germline CDR1 reads SSHAT; CDR2 reads FNYEAQ (reference sequence). The CDR3 has 15 amino acids. CDR3 amino acids: CASSLGARPSDTQYF. CDR3 DNA sequence: TGTGCCAGCAGCTTGGGAGCCAGACCGTCAGATACGCAGTATTTT.

The chain joins TRBV2 to TRBJ1-5, with 7 bases matching TRBD1. V dropped 4 bases and J dropped 2; count of bases not matched to a gene: 2. Germline values: CDR1 SNHLY, CDR2 FYNNEI. The CDR3 consists of 14 residues. CDR3 nucleotides: TGTGCCAGCAGTGCCCAGGGGGGCAATCAGCCCCAGCATTTT. It yields the protein CASSAQGGNQPQHF.